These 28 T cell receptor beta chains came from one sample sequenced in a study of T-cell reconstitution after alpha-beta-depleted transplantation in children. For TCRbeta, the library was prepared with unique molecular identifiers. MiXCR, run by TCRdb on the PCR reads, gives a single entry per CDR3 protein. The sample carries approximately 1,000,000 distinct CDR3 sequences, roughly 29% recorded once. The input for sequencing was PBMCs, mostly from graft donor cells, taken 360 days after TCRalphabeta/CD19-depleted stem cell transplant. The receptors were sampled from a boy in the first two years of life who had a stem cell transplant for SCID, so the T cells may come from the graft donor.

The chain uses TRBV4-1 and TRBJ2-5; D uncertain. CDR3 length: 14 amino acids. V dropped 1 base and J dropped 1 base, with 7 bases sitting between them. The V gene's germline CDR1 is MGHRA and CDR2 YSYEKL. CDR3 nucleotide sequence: TGCGCCAGCAGCCAAGGGCCTACCCAAGAGACCCAGTACTTC. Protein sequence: CASSQGPTQETQYF.

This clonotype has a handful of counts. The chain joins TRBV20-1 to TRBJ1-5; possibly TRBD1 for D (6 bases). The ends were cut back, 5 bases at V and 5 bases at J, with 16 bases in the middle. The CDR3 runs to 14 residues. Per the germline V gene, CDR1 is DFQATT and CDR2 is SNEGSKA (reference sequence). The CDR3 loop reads CSAGSGAGYQPQHF. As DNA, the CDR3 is TGCAGTGCTGGGTCGGGGGCTGGGTATCAGCCCCAGCATTTT.

The CDR3, as DNA: TGCAGTGCTAGACCAGGCTGGAACACCGGGGAGCTGTTTTTT. As protein: CSARPGWNTGELFF. This chain uses TRBV20-1 with TRBJ2-2; no clear D. The CDR3 is 14 residues long. V lost 2 bases and J 1 base, leaving 8 bases between the germline ends. The germline gives CDR1 DFQATT, CDR2 SNEGSKA (reference sequence).

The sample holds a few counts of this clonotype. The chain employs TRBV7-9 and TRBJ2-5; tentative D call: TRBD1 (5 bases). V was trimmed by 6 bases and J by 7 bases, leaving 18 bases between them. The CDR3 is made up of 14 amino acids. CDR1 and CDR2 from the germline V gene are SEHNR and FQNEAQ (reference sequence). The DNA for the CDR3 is TGTGCCAGCAGTTGGACCTTGACAGTGATGACCCAGTACTTC. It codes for CASSWTLTVMTQYF.

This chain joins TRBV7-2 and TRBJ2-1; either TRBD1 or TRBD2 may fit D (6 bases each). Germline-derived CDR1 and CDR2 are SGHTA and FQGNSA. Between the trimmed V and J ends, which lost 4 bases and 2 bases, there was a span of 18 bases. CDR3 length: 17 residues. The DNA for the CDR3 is TGTGCCAGCAGCTCCAGGTGGGGGGCGCGGACCTACAATGAGCAGTTCTTC. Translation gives CASSSRWGARTYNEQFF.

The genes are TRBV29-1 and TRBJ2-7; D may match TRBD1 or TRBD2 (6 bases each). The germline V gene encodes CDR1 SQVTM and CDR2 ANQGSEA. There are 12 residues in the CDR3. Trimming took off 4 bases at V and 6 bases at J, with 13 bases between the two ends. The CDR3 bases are TGCAGCGTTGGGTGGGGGGCGGCCGAGCAGTACTTC. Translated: CSVGWGAAEQYF.

CDR3 sequence (DNA): TGTGCCAGTAGTTGGAAGCTTAATGGACTCAATCAGCCCCAGCATTTT. Translated, it gives CASSWKLNGLNQPQHF. This rearrangement joins TRBV19 to TRBJ1-5; no firm D call. The CDR3 covers 16 residues. Germline V lookup: CDR1 LNHDA, CDR2 SQIVND (reference sequence). Trimming took off 5 bases at V and 3 bases at J, with 17 bases between the two ends.

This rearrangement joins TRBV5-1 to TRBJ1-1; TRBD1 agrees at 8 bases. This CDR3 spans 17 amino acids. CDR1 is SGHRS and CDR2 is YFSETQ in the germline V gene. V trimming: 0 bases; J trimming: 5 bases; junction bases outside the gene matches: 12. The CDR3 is CASSLDPAGGLRTEAFF. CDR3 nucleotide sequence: TGCGCCAGCAGCTTGGACCCGGCAGGGGGCTTGAGGACTGAAGCTTTCTTT.

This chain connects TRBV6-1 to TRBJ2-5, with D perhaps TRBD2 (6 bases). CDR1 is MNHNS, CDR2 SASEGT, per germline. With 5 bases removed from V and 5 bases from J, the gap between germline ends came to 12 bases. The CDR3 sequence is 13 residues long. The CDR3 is CASSPGGDETQYF. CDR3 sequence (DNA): TGTGCCAGCAGTCCCGGGGGTGATGAGACCCAGTACTTC.

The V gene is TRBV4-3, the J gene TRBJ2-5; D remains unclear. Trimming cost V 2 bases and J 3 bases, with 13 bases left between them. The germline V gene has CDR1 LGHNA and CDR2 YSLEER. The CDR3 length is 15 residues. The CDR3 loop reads CASSQLVDREETQYF. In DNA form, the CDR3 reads TGCGCCAGCAGCCAACTCGTGGACCGAGAAGAGACCCAGTACTTC.

The CDR3 region is CASSSAFGGPVDTQYF. CDR3 nucleotides: TGTGCCAGCAGTTCCGCCTTCGGGGGGCCCGTAGATACGCAGTATTTT. The gene calls are TRBV12-3 or TRBV12-4 and TRBJ2-3; TRBD2 might be the D (7 bases). This CDR3 spans 16 amino acids. The V and J ends lost 4 bases and 5 bases respectively, with 19 bases between them.

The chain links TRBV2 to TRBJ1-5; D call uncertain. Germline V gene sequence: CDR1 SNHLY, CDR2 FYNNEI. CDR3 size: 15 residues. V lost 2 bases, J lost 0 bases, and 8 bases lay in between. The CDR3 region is CASSELATSNQPQHF. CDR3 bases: TGTGCCAGCAGTGAATTGGCAACTAGCAATCAGCCCCAGCATTTT.

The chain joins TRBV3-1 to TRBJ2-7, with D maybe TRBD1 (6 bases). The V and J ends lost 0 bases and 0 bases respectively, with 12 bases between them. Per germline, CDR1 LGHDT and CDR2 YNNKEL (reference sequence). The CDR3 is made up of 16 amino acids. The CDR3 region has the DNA TGTGCCAGCAGCCAAGATTCCGGGACATCCTCCTACGAGCAGTACTTC. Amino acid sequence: CASSQDSGTSSYEQYF.

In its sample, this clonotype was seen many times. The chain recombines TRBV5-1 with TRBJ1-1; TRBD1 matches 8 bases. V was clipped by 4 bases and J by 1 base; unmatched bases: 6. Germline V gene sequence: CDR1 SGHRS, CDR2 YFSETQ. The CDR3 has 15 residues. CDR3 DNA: TGCGCCAGCAGCCCCCGGACAGGGCAGAACACTGAAGCTTTCTTT. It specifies CASSPRTGQNTEAFF.

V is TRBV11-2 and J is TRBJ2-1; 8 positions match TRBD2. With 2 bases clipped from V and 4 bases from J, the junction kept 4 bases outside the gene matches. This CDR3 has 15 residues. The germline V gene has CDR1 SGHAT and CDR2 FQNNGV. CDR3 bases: TGTGCCAGCAGCTTAACGGGACTAGTGTACAATGAGCAGTTCTTC. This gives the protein CASSLTGLVYNEQFF.

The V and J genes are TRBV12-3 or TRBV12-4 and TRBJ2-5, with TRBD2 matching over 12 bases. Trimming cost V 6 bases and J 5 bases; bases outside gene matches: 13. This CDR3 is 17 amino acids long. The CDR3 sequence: CASSLGQTSGGLETQYF. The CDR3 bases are TGTGCCAGCAGCTTGGGGCAGACTAGCGGGGGACTGGAGACCCAGTACTTC.

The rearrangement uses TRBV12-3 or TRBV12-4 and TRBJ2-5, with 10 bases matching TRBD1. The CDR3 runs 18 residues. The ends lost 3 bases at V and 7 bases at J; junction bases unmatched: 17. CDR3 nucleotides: TGTGCCAGCAGTTTTGGTTATGCCGGGACAGGGGTTTTCGGGACCCAGTACTTC. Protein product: CASSFGYAGTGVFGTQYF.

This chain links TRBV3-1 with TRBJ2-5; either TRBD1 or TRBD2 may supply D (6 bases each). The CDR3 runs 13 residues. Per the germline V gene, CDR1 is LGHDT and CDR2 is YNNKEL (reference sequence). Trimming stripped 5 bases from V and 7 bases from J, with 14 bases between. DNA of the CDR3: TGTGCCAGCAGCGGGGGGACACCATCGACCCAGTACTTC. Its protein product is CASSGGTPSTQYF.

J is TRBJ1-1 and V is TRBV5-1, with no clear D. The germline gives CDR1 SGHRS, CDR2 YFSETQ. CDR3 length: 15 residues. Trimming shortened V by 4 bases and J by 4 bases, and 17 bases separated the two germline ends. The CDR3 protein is CASSPPGLLGTEAFF. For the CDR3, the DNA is TGCGCCAGCAGCCCGCCCGGCCTTTTGGGCACTGAAGCTTTCTTT.

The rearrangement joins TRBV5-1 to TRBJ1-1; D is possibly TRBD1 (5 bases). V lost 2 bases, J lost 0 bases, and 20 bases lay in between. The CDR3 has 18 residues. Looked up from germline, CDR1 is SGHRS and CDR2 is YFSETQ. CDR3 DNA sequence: TGCGCCAGCAGCTTCTGGGTTGGGGCAGATTATTTGAACACTGAAGCTTTCTTT. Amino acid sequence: CASSFWVGADYLNTEAFF.

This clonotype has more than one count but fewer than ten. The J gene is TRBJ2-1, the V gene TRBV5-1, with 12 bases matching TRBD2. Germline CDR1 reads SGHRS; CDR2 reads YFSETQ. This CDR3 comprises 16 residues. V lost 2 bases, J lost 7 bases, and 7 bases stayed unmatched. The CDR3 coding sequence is TGCGCCAGCAGCTTTTCCCCTAGCGGGGGGGGAAATGAGCAGTTCTTC. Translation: CASSFSPSGGGNEQFF.

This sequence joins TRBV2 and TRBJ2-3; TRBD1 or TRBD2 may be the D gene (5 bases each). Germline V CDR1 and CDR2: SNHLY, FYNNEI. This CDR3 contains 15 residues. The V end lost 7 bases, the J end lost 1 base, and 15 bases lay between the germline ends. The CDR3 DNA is TGTGCCAGCACGCCGGGACCCCGGCGCACAGATACGCAGTATTTT. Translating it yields CASTPGPRRTDTQYF.

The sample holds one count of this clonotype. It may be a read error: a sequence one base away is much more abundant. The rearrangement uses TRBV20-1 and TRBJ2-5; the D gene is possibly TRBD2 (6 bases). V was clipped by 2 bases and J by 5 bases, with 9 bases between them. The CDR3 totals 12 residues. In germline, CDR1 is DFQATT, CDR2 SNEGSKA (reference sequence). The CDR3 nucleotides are TGCAGTGCTAGACACAGCGGGGAGACCCAGTACTTC. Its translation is CSARHSGETQYF.

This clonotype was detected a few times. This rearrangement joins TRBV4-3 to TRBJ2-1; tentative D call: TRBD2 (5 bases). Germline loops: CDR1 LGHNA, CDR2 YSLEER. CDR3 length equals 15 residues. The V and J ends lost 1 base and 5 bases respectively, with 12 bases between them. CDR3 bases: TGCGCCAGCAGCCAAGGAGTTGGACTGAACAATGAGCAGTTCTTC. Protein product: CASSQGVGLNNEQFF.

This chain's CDR3 is CSASDLAGYTF. CDR3 nucleotide sequence: TGCAGTGCTAGTGACCTCGCCGGCTACACCTTC. The chain combines TRBV20-1 with TRBJ1-2, with D unresolved. Trimming stripped 3 bases from V and 8 bases from J, with 10 bases between. Germline V gene data show CDR1 as DFQATT and CDR2 as SNEGSKA (reference sequence). This CDR3 has 11 residues.

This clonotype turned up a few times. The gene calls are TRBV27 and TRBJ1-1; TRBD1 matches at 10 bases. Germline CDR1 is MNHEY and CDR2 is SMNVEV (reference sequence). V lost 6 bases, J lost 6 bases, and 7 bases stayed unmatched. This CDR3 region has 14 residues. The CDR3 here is CASRPGQGFPEAFF. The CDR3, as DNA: TGTGCCAGCAGACCGGGACAGGGGTTCCCTGAAGCTTTCTTT.

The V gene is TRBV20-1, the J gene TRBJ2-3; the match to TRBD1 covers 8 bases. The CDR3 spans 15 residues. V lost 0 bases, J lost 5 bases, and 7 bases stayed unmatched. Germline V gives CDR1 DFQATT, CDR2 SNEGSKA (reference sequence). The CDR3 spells CSARDAGTGQDTQYF. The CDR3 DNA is TGCAGTGCTAGAGATGCCGGGACAGGACAAGATACGCAGTATTTT.

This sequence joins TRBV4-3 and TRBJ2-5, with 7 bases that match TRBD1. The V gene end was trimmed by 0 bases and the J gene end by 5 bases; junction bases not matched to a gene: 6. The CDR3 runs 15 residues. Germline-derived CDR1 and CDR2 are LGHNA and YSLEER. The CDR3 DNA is TGCGCCAGCAGCCAAGAACAGGGGCTAGGGGAGACCCAGTACTTC. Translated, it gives CASSQEQGLGETQYF.